These 17 T cell receptor beta chains were all obtained from the same sample, sequenced in a study of cytomegalovirus exposure and HLA in healthy donors. Primers for the PCR totalled 60 Vbeta and 13 Jbeta. Some clones are missing from TCRdb's copy, which holds only in-frame ones; the method was immunoSEQ multiplex PCR. The sample holds some 100,000 clones, around 80% seen once. The sequenced sample consisted of PBMCs. These receptors all come from a female donor in good health and CMV-seropositive.

This clone was seen more than once but under ten times. The chain joins TRBV5-8 to TRBJ1-2, with D maybe TRBD1 (6 bases). With 4 bases removed from V and 4 bases from J, the gap between germline ends came to 17 bases. CDR3 length equals 15 residues. Germline CDR1 SGHTS, CDR2 YDEGEE. This CDR3 reads CASSGGGTPVYGYTF. In DNA form, the CDR3 reads TGTGCCAGCAGCGGGGGAGGGACACCAGTCTATGGCTACACCTTC.

The CDR3 region is CASSPSGDQPQHF. In nucleotides, the CDR3 is TGTGCCAGCTCACCGTCCGGGGATCAGCCCCAGCATTTT. J is TRBJ1-5 and V is TRBV18; D is undetermined. There are 13 residues in the CDR3. Germline V gene sequence: CDR1 KGHSH, CDR2 LQKENI. The V gene lost 3 bases and the J gene lost 5 bases, with 8 bases spanning the gap.

The V and J genes are TRBV19 and TRBJ1-2; D is unclear. The CDR3 runs to 12 residues. V was shortened by 5 bases and J by 8 bases, with 12 bases between the two germline ends. Germline loops: CDR1 LNHDA, CDR2 SQIVND (reference sequence). Written as DNA, the CDR3 is TGTGCCAGTAGTCCAGGTGCTTGGGGCTACACCTTC. This gives the protein CASSPGAWGYTF. Using reference TRBV19 and TRBJ1-2 for the parts outside the CDR3, the full variable domain is DGGITQSPKYLFRKEGQNVTLSCEQNLNHDAMYWYRQDPGQGLRLIYYSQIVNDFQKGDIAEGYSVSREKKESFPLTVTSAQKNPTAFYLCASSPGAWGYTFGSGTRLTVV.

J is TRBJ2-1 and V is TRBV18; 9 bases are a match to TRBD1. The CDR3 length is 14 residues. CDR1 is KGHSH and CDR2 is LQKENI in the germline V gene. V was pared by 3 bases and J by 9 bases, with 6 bases of the junction left unmatched. CDR3: CASSPRTGETEQFF. CDR3 DNA sequence: TGTGCCAGCTCACCCCGGACAGGGGAGACTGAGCAGTTCTTC.

V usage is TRBV6-1 and J usage is TRBJ2-5, with 9 bases fitting TRBD2. V trimming: 7 bases; J trimming: 2 bases; junction bases outside the gene matches: 5. Germline V gene sequence: CDR1 MNHNS, CDR2 SASEGT. CDR3 length equals 14 residues. CDR3 sequence: CASTVTSGQETQYF. In DNA form, the CDR3 reads TGTGCCAGCACGGTGACTAGCGGACAAGAGACCCAGTACTTC.

The chain is built from TRBV19 and TRBJ1-4; 7 positions match TRBD1. CDR1 is LNHDA and CDR2 is SQIVND in the germline V gene (reference sequence). CDR3 length: 12 amino acids. Trimming took 6 bases from V and 8 from J; bases not matched to a gene: 3. The CDR3 is CASRQGEEKLFF. The CDR3 nucleotides are TGTGCCAGTAGGCAGGGGGAGGAAAAACTGTTTTTT. Full variable domain (missing parts from reference TRBV19 and TRBJ1-4): DGGITQSPKYLFRKEGQNVTLSCEQNLNHDAMYWYRQDPGQGLRLIYYSQIVNDFQKGDIAEGYSVSREKKESFPLTVTSAQKNPTAFYLCASRQGEEKLFFGSGTQLSVL.

The genes are TRBV18 and TRBJ2-5; 7 positions agree with TRBD1. The CDR3 runs to 14 residues. Germline values: CDR1 KGHSH, CDR2 LQKENI. The V and J ends lost 2 bases and 6 bases, in that order; junction bases with no gene match: 6. The CDR3 region has the DNA TGTGCCAGCTCACCAGACAGGGCCGGCAAGACCCAGTACTTC. Its protein is CASSPDRAGKTQYF. Combining the CDR3 with reference TRBV18 and TRBJ2-5 gives the whole variable domain NAGVMQNPRHLVRRRGQEARLRCSPMKGHSHVYWYRQLPEEGLKFMVYLQKENIIDESGMPKERFSAEFPKEGPSILRIQQVVRGDSAAYFCASSPDRAGKTQYFGPGTRLLVL.

This clone appeared a few times. This chain connects TRBV6-1 to TRBJ2-2; D is ambiguous. Germline-derived CDR1 and CDR2 are MNHNS and SASEGT. The CDR3 is 15 amino acids. V lost 5 bases and J lost 0, with 10 bases in between. The CDR3 coding sequence is TGTGCCAGCAGTCCCTTTGAGTCGAACACCGGGGAGCTGTTTTTT. It codes for CASSPFESNTGELFF.

The J gene is TRBJ2-1, the V gene TRBV5-3; 8 bases agree with TRBD2. TRBV5-3 is an ORF, and what it does is uncertain. Germline trimming cut 1 base from V and 6 bases from J; bases unmatched to any gene: 3. The CDR3 runs to 14 residues. The CDR3: CARSLILAGNEQFF. In nucleotides, the CDR3 is TGTGCCAGAAGCTTGATCCTAGCGGGCAATGAGCAGTTCTTC.

This chain uses TRBV15 with TRBJ2-3; 10 bases map to TRBD2. Germline V CDR1 and CDR2: LNHNV, YYDKDF (reference sequence). This CDR3 comprises 17 residues. Trimming took 6 bases from V and 4 from J; bases not matched to a gene: 13. The CDR3, as DNA: TGTGCCACCAGTCCAAGGGGGTGGCTAGCGGGAGCAGATACGCAGTATTTT. It encodes CATSPRGWLAGADTQYF.

The gene calls are TRBV19 and TRBJ1-1; D not certain. The germline V gene encodes CDR1 LNHDA and CDR2 SQIVND (reference sequence). Trimming pared 6 bases from V and 7 bases from J, leaving 12 bases between. The CDR3 consists of 12 residues. The CDR3 nucleotides read TGTGCCAGTAGAAACAAGTTGTTTGAAGCTTTCTTT. Its translation: CASRNKLFEAFF.

This rearrangement joins TRBV11-2 to TRBJ1-2, with D perhaps TRBD1 (5 bases). The V and J ends lost 1 base and 4 bases respectively, with 10 bases between them. Germline V CDR1 and CDR2: SGHAT, FQNNGV. There are 14 residues in the CDR3. The CDR3 coding sequence is TGTGCCAGCAGCTTAGGGGGGGATTTCTATGGCTACACCTTC. This gives the protein CASSLGGDFYGYTF. The full variable domain, completed using reference TRBV11-2 and TRBJ1-2, is EAGVAQSPRYKIIEKRQSVAFWCNPISGHATLYWYQQILGQGPKLLIQFQNNGVVDDSQLPKDRFSAERLKGVDSTLKIQPAKLEDSAVYLCASSLGGDFYGYTFGSGTRLTVV.

J is TRBJ2-1 and V is TRBV7-8, with a weak D call TRBD2 (5 bases). The germline gives CDR1 SGHVS, CDR2 FQNEAQ. The CDR3 length is 16 residues. With 5 bases removed from V and 6 bases from J, the gap between germline ends came to 20 bases. The CDR3 region has the DNA TGTGCCAGCAGCAAGGACCCGGGAACCCCCTCCAATGAGCAGTTCTTC. Its protein is CASSKDPGTPSNEQFF.

This chain links TRBV4-1 with TRBJ1-1; possible D gene TRBD1, 5 bases. The CDR3 is 16 residues long. Germline assignment: CDR1 MGHRA and CDR2 YSYEKL. Between the trimmed V and J ends, which lost 4 bases and 5 bases, there was a span of 20 bases. The CDR3 is CASSPLPGLPGTEAFF. CDR3 sequence (DNA): TGCGCCAGCAGCCCTTTACCGGGACTCCCTGGGACTGAAGCTTTCTTT.

The chain is built from TRBV25-1 and TRBJ2-1; 10 nucleotides align to TRBD2. V shed 2 bases and J 3 bases; nucleotides not matched to a gene: 1. Germline V CDR1 and CDR2: MGHDK, SYGVNS. The CDR3 is made up of 15 amino acids. As DNA, the CDR3 is TGTGCCAGCAGTGAACGACTAGCGGGCTACAATGAGCAGTTCTTC. Its translation is CASSERLAGYNEQFF. Full variable domain (remainder filled in from reference TRBV25-1 and TRBJ2-1): EADIYQTPRYLVIGTGKKITLECSQTMGHDKMYWYQQDPGMELHLIHYSYGVNSTEKGDLSSESTVSRIRTEHFPLTLESARPSHTSQYLCASSERLAGYNEQFFGPGTRLTVL.

V gene TRBV5-1 combines with J gene TRBJ1-3, with 8 bases fitting TRBD1. Germline V lookup: CDR1 SGHRS, CDR2 YFSETQ. CDR3 length equals 16 residues. V shed 3 bases and J 0 bases; nucleotides not matched to a gene: 5. The CDR3 region has the DNA TGCGCCAGCAGCTCGGGACAGGCGTTCTCTGGAAACACCATATATTTT. It translates to CASSSGQAFSGNTIYF.

The V call is TRBV7-2, the J call TRBJ2-2; 8 bases are shared with TRBD2. Per germline, CDR1 SGHTA and CDR2 FQGNSA. The CDR3 totals 15 residues. The V and J ends lost 7 bases and 2 bases, in that order; junction bases with no gene match: 6. DNA for the CDR3: TGTGCCAGCACCCCAGCGGGGGCCAACACCGGGGAGCTGTTTTTT. Its protein product is CASTPAGANTGELFF.